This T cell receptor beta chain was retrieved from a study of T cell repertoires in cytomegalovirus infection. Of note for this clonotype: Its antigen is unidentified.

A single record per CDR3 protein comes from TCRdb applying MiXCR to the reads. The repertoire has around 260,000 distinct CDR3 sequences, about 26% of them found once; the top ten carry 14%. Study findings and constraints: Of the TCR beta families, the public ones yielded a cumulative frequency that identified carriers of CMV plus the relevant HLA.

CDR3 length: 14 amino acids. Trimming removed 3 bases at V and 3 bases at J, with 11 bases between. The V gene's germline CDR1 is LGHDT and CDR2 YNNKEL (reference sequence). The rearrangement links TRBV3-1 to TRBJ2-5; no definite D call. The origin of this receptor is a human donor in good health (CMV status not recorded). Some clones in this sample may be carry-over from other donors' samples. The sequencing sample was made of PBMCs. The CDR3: CASSQSPSEETQYF. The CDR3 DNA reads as TGTGCCAGCAGCCAGAGTCCCAGCGAAGAGACCCAGTACTTC.